Presented here are 5 T cell receptor beta chains from one specimen sequenced in a study of OX40 agonist ivuxolimab in advanced cancers. TCRdb keeps only in-frame clones here, not all; method: immunoSEQ multiplex PCR. The table has about 17,000 clones, roughly 87% seen once. The material sequenced was CD4+ or CD8+ T cells sorted from blood, taken in a trial of the OX40 agonist ivuxolimab. The receptors derive from an adult with an advanced solid tumor such as melanoma, head and neck, liver or kidney cancer.

This clone showed up just a few times. The rearrangement uses TRBV7-6 and TRBJ2-3, with unresolved D. V was pared by 8 bases and J by 6 bases, with 18 bases between. The germline gives CDR1 SGHVS, CDR2 FNYEAQ. This CDR3 has 14 residues. The CDR3 bases are TGTGCCAGCGCTAGAGAGCCAACCGGGGATACGCAGTATTTT. Amino acid sequence: CASAREPTGDTQYF.

This clone came up once. The chain links TRBV18 to TRBJ2-5, with 8 bases that match TRBD1. This CDR3 contains 16 residues. J gave up 6 bases and V 1 base, and 10 bases lay outside the gene matches. Germline-derived CDR1 and CDR2 are KGHSH and LQKENI. CDR3 sequence reads: CASSPQQGGPPKTQYF. For the CDR3, the DNA is TGTGCCAGCTCACCACAACAGGGGGGTCCCCCCAAGACCCAGTACTTC.

This chain links TRBV5-1 with TRBJ1-1; 10 bases line up with TRBD1. Germline V gene data show CDR1 as SGHRS and CDR2 as YFSETQ. The CDR3 is 16 residues long. J gave up 6 bases and V 4 bases, and 12 bases lay outside the gene matches. CDR3 residues: CASSLGTGERLAEAFF. For the CDR3, the DNA is TGCGCCAGCAGCCTCGGGACAGGGGAACGACTAGCTGAAGCTTTCTTT.

The J gene is TRBJ2-1, the V gene TRBV27; D uncertain. The germline V gene has CDR1 MNHEY and CDR2 SMNVEV (reference sequence). Trimming cost V 8 bases and J 6 bases, with 8 bases left between them. The CDR3 has 11 amino acids. The CDR3 nucleotides are TGTGCCAGCGAAGGGCCCAATGAGCAGTTCTTC. It yields the protein CASEGPNEQFF.

The chain combines TRBV9 with TRBJ2-1; TRBD2 is a possible D gene (6 bases). Germline CDR1 SGDLS, CDR2 YYNGEE. The CDR3 totals 16 residues. Trimming stripped 3 bases from V and 3 bases from J, with 16 bases between. The DNA for the CDR3 is TGTGCCAGCAGCGGGGCCATCCGGGGGTACTACAATGAGCAGTTCTTC. It translates to CASSGAIRGYYNEQFF.